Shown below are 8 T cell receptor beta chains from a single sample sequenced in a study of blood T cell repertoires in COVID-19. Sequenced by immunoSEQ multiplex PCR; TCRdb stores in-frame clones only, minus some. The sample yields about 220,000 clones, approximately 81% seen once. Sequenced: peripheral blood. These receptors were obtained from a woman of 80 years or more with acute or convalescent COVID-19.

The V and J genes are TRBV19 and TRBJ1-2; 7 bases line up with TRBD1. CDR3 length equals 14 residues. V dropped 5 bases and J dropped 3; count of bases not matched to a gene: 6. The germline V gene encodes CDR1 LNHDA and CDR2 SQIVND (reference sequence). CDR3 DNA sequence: TGTGCCAGTAGTTCGCCCGGGACAGACTATGGCTACACCTTC. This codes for CASSSPGTDYGYTF.

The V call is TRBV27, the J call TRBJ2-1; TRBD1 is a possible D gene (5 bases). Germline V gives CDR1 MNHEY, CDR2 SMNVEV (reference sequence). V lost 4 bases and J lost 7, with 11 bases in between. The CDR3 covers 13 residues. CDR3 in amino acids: CASSWGSWNEQFF. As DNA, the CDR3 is TGTGCCAGCAGTTGGGGCTCATGGAATGAGCAGTTCTTC.

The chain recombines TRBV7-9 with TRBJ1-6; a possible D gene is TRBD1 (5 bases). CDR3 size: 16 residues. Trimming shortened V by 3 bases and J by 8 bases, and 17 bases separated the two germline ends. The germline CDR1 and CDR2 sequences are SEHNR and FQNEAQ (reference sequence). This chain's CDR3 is CASSLLAGHRDSPLHF. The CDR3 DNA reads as TGTGCCAGCAGCTTGCTGGCAGGGCATAGGGATTCACCCCTCCACTTT.

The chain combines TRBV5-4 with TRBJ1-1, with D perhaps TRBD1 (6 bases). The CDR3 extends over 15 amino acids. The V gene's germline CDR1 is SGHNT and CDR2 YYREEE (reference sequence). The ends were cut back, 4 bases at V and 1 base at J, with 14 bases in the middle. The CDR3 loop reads CASSDPRTANTEAFF. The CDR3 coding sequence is TGTGCCAGCAGCGATCCACGGACAGCGAACACTGAAGCTTTCTTT.

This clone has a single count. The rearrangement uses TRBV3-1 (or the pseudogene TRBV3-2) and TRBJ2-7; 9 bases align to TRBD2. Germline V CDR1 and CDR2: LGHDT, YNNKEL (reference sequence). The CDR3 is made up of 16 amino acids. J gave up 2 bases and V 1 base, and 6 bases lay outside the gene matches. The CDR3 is CASSQAERGVPYEQYF. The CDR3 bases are TGTGCCAGCAGCCAAGCGGAGCGGGGGGTCCCCTACGAGCAGTACTTC.

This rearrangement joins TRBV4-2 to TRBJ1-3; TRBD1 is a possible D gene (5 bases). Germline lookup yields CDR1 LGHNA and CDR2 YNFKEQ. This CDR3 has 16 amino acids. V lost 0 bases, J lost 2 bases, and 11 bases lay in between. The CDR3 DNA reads TGTGCCAGCAGCCAAGATCAAGGCAGGGCTGGAAACACCATATATTTT. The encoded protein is CASSQDQGRAGNTIYF.

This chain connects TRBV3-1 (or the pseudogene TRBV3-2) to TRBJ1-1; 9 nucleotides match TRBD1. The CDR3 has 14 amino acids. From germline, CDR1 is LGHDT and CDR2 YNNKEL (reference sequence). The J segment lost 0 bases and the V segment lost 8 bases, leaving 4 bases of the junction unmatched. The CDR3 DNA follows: TGTGCCAGCGGGACAGGGACGTTGAACACTGAAGCTTTCTTT. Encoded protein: CASGTGTLNTEAFF.

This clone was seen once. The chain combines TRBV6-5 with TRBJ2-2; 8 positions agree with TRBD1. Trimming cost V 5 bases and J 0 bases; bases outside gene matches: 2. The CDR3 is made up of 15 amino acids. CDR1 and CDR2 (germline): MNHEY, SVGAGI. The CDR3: CASSLQGANTGELFF. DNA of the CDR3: TGTGCCAGCAGTCTACAGGGGGCGAACACCGGGGAGCTGTTTTTT.